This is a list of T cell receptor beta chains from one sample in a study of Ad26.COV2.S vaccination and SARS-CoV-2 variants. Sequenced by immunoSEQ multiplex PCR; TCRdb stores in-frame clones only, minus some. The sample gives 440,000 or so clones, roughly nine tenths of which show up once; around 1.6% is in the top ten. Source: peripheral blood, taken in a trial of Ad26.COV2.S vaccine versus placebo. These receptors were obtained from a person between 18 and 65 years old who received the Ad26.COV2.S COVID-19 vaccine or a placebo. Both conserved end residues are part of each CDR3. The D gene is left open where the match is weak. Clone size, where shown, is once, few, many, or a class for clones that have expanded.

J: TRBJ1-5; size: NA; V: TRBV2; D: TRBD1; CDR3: CASSPQGQGRNQPQHF; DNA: TGTGCCAGCAGTCCCCAGGGACAGGGGCGCAATCAGCCCCAGCATTTT
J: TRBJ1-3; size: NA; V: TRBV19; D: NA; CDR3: CASSTTYHSGNTIYF; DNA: TGTGCCAGTAGTACAACTTATCACTCTGGAAACACCATATATTTT
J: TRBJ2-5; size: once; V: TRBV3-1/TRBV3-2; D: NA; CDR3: CASSTQETQYF; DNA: TGTGCCAGCAGTACACAAGAGACCCAGTACTTC
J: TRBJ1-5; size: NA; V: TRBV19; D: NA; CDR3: CASSTQGKANQPQHF; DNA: TGTGCCAGTAGTACCCAGGGAAAGGCCAATCAGCCCCAGCATTTT
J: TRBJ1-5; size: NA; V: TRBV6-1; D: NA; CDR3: CASSEKGGSTILPQHF; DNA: TGTGCCAGCAGTGAAAAGGGAGGGTCGACAATCCTGCCCCAGCATTTT
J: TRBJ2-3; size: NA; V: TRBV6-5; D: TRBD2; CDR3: CASRLASTDTQYF; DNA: TGTGCCAGCCGACTAGCAAGCACAGATACGCAGTATTTT
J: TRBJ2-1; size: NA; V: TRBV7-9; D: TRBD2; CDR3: CASSLARSGRDNEQFF; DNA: TGTGCCAGCAGCTTAGCCCGTAGCGGGAGGGACAATGAGCAGTTCTTC
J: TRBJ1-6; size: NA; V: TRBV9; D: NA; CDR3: CASSVGGGPNSPLHF; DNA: TGTGCCAGCAGCGTAGGAGGGGGTCCAAATTCACCCCTCCACTTT
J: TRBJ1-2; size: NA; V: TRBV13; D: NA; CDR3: CASSIRGHPGPYGYTF; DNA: TGTGCCAGCAGCATCCGAGGACACCCTGGGCCCTATGGCTACACCTTC
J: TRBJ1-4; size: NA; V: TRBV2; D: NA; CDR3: CASRPDRLNNEKLFF; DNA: TGTGCCAGCAGGCCTGACAGGCTCAATAATGAAAAACTGTTTTTT
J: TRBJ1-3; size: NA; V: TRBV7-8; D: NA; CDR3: CASSLVQGFSGNTIYF; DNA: TGTGCCAGCAGCTTAGTTCAGGGGTTTTCTGGAAACACCATATATTTT
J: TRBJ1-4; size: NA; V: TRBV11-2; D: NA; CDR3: CASSPQGRGKLFF; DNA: TGTGCCAGCAGCCCCCAGGGTCGCGGAAAACTGTTTTTT
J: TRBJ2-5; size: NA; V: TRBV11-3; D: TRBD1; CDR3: CASSLGTGSQETQYF; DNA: TGTGCCAGCAGCTTGGGGACAGGCTCCCAAGAGACCCAGTACTTC
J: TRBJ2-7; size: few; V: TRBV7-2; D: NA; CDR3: CASSPAWTAYEQYF; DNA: TGTGCCAGCAGCCCCGCTTGGACAGCATACGAGCAGTACTTC
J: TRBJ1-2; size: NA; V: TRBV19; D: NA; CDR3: CASSIDGPYGYTF; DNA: TGTGCCAGTAGTATCGACGGGCCCTATGGCTACACCTTC
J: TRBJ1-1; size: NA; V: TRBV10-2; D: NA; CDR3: CASRGGGGTEAFF; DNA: TGCGCCTCCAGAGGGGGGGGCGGCACTGAAGCTTTCTTT